The next 25 T cell receptor beta chains were all read from a single sample in a study of cytomegalovirus exposure and HLA in healthy donors. PCR primers comprised 60 Vbeta and 13 Jbeta primers. The table came from immunoSEQ multiplex PCR; TCRdb's copy has only in-frame clones and leaves some out. The profile shows more than 150,000 clones, 78% of them singletons. The sample taken for sequencing was PBMCs. The receptors here all came from a male donor in good health and CMV-seronegative.

The chain combines TRBV5-5 with TRBJ2-3; TRBD2 matches at 7 bases. Germline V lookup: CDR1 SGHKS, CDR2 YYEKEE (reference sequence). Unmatched junction bases numbered 4, after V lost 3 bases and J lost 0 bases. This CDR3 contains 15 residues. The CDR3 here is CASSSTSWSTDTQYF. Here the CDR3 DNA reads TGTGCCAGCAGCTCGACTAGCTGGAGCACAGATACGCAGTATTTT.

The chain joins TRBV4-3 to TRBJ1-4, with 7 bases fitting TRBD1. CDR3 size: 16 residues. V was clipped by 1 base and J by 7 bases; unmatched bases: 9. CDR1 LGHNA and CDR2 YSLEER come from the germline V gene. CDR3 DNA sequence: TGCGCCAGCAGCCAAGTTTCTGTAGGGGGCGGTGAAAAACTGTTTTTT. This encodes CASSQVSVGGGEKLFF.

The V and J genes are TRBV7-2 and TRBJ2-7, with D possibly TRBD2 on 5 matching bases. The length of the CDR3 is 15 residues. Germline V CDR1 and CDR2: SGHTA, FQGNSA. Trimming left V 5 bases short and J 3 bases short, with 17 bases between. CDR3 protein: CASSPRPSWNYEQYF. CDR3 nucleotides: TGTGCCAGCAGCCCCCGGCCTAGCTGGAACTACGAGCAGTACTTC.

This chain uses TRBV30 with TRBJ2-7; the match to TRBD2 covers 8 bases. The CDR3 runs to 15 residues. With 3 bases clipped from V and 2 bases from J, the junction kept 9 bases outside the gene matches. CDR1 is GTSNPN, CDR2 SVGIG, per germline (reference sequence). CDR3 protein: CAWRLSGSLAYEQYF. The CDR3 nucleotides read TGTGCCTGGAGGTTAAGCGGGAGTTTAGCCTACGAGCAGTACTTC.

The chain links TRBV4-2 to TRBJ1-2; 8 nucleotides align to TRBD1. J was trimmed by 0 bases and V by 1 base; bases with no gene match: 1. Germline-derived CDR1 and CDR2 are LGHNA and YNFKEQ. There are 15 residues in the CDR3. In DNA form, the CDR3 reads TGTGCCAGCAGCCAAGGGGGACAGGCTAACTATGGCTACACCTTC. Translated: CASSQGGQANYGYTF.

The chain links TRBV5-1 to TRBJ1-1, with 7 bases that match TRBD1. Germline CDR1 and CDR2: SGHRS and YFSETQ. The CDR3 totals 14 residues. Unmatched junction bases numbered 6, after V lost 3 bases and J lost 4 bases. The CDR3 DNA is TGCGCCAGCAGCTACTCAGGGGGGTTCACTGAAGCTTTCTTT. It codes for CASSYSGGFTEAFF.

The chain is built from TRBV15 and TRBJ1-3; perhaps TRBD1 as D (5 bases). Germline V CDR1 and CDR2: LNHNV, YYDKDF (reference sequence). Trimming removed 0 bases from V and 2 bases from J, with 11 bases in between. The CDR3 consists of 16 residues. For the CDR3, the DNA is TGTGCCACCAGCAGAGATTCAGGGCACGCTGGAAACACCATATATTTT. This encodes CATSRDSGHAGNTIYF.

The chain links TRBV11-2 to TRBJ1-6; unclear D gene. V gave up 5 bases and J gave up 7 bases, with 12 bases separating them. The germline V gene encodes CDR1 SGHAT and CDR2 FQNNGV. CDR3 length: 14 residues. The CDR3 protein is CASSPGVFNSPLHF. The CDR3 region has the DNA TGTGCCAGCAGCCCCGGAGTTTTCAATTCACCCCTCCACTTT. The variable domain in full, completed from reference TRBV11-2 and TRBJ1-6, reads EAGVAQSPRYKIIEKRQSVAFWCNPISGHATLYWYQQILGQGPKLLIQFQNNGVVDDSQLPKDRFSAERLKGVDSTLKIQPAKLEDSAVYLCASSPGVFNSPLHFGNGTRLTVT.

The gene calls are TRBV5-8 and TRBJ2-7; D not resolved. V was shortened by 0 bases and J by 3 bases, with 7 bases between the two germline ends. CDR3 size: 13 residues. CDR1 and CDR2 from the germline V gene are SGHTS and YDEGEE. Here the CDR3 DNA reads TGTGCCAGCAGCTTGGGTCCCCTCTACGAGCAGTACTTC. It encodes CASSLGPLYEQYF.

V usage is TRBV10-1 and J usage is TRBJ2-3; 9 nucleotides agree with TRBD2. This CDR3 is built from 16 residues. The V gene end was trimmed by 3 bases and the J gene end by 2 bases; junction bases not matched to a gene: 6. Germline CDR1 WNHNN, CDR2 SYGVQD (reference sequence). The CDR3 is CASSDGAGGTTDTQYF. DNA of the CDR3: TGCGCCAGCAGTGATGGGGCGGGAGGGACCACAGATACGCAGTATTTT.

The rearrangement links TRBV10-3 to TRBJ2-3; TRBD1 is a possible D gene (6 bases). Trimming stripped 6 bases from V and 1 base from J, with 11 bases between. Germline V gives CDR1 ENHRY, CDR2 SYGVKD. The CDR3 covers 14 residues. CDR3 protein: CAIRGAGGTDTQYF. In DNA, the CDR3 is TGTGCCATCAGGGGGGCAGGGGGCACAGATACGCAGTATTTT.

The genes are TRBV5-4 and TRBJ1-4; D is ambiguous. Germline CDR1 reads SGHNT; CDR2 reads YYREEE (reference sequence). V was pared by 2 bases and J by 0 bases, with 11 bases between. CDR3 length: 16 residues. The CDR3 sequence: CASSFGVLTTNEKLFF. CDR3 nucleotides: TGTGCCAGCAGCTTCGGGGTGCTAACAACTAATGAAAAACTGTTTTTT.

J is TRBJ2-1 and V is TRBV5-8; no definite D call. CDR1 and CDR2 (germline): SGHTS, YDEGEE. The V end lost 6 bases, the J end lost 6 bases, and 10 bases lay between the germline ends. This CDR3 has 12 residues. In DNA, the CDR3 is TGTGCCAGCACCCCATGGAGCAATGAGCAGTTCTTC. Its protein product is CASTPWSNEQFF.

V is TRBV7-9 and J is TRBJ2-1; the match to TRBD2 covers 11 bases. Losses at the gene ends were 4 bases for V and 5 bases for J; bases not matched to a gene: 10. Looked up from germline, CDR1 is SEHNR and CDR2 is FQNEAQ (reference sequence). The CDR3 sequence is 17 residues long. CDR3 region: CASSSVSGGAVDNEQFF. The CDR3 DNA reads as TGTGCCAGCAGCTCAGTTAGCGGGGGGGCCGTCGACAATGAGCAGTTCTTC.

The chain is built from TRBV4-3 and TRBJ1-2; D gene ambiguous. The CDR3 length is 15 residues. The germline V gene has CDR1 LGHNA and CDR2 YSLEER. Trimming took 0 bases from V and 4 from J, leaving 12 bases between them. DNA of the CDR3: TGCGCCAGCAGCCAAGATGATGGGCTCCTCTATGGCTACACCTTC. This gives the protein CASSQDDGLLYGYTF.

The rearrangement joins TRBV28 to TRBJ1-6, with 7 bases lining up with TRBD1. CDR1 MDHEN and CDR2 SYDVKM come from the germline V gene. This CDR3 is built from 15 residues. J was trimmed by 6 bases and V by 6 bases; bases with no gene match: 8. CDR3 bases: TGTGCCAGCAGACTCACAGGGGACCCTAATTCACCCCTCCACTTT. This sequence encodes CASRLTGDPNSPLHF.

The rearrangement uses TRBV28 and TRBJ2-6; 7 positions agree with TRBD1. V lost 7 bases to trimming and J lost 3 bases; unmatched junction nucleotides: 12. The CDR3 is 17 amino acids. The germline V gene encodes CDR1 MDHEN and CDR2 SYDVKM. The CDR3 coding sequence is TGTGCCAGCACCCCCCGACAGGGAAAAAGTGGGGCCAACGTCCTGACTTTC. It encodes CASTPRQGKSGANVLTF. The full variable domain, its missing parts supplied by reference TRBV28 and TRBJ2-6, is DVKVTQSSRYLVKRTGEKVFLECVQDMDHENMFWYRQDPGLGLRLIYFSYDVKMKEKGDIPEGYSVSREKKERFSLILESASTNQTSMYLCASTPRQGKSGANVLTFGAGSRLTVL.

Concerning this clone itself: Other DNA sequences of this sample code for an identical CDR3. The V and J genes are TRBV2 and TRBJ2-7; 11 nucleotides agree with TRBD1. The CDR3 consists of 15 residues. Germline-derived CDR1 and CDR2 are SNHLY and FYNNEI. V lost 3 bases to trimming and J lost 5 bases; unmatched junction nucleotides: 6. This CDR3 is CASSEEGQGGDEQYF. Here the CDR3 DNA reads TGTGCCAGCAGTGAGGAGGGACAGGGGGGAGACGAGCAGTACTTC.

This chain connects TRBV4-2 to TRBJ1-1; D is unclear. Trimming left V 1 base short and J 4 bases short, with 4 bases between. Germline V CDR1 and CDR2: LGHNA, YNFKEQ. This CDR3 contains 12 residues. CDR3 sequence: CASSQGITEAFF. As DNA, the CDR3 is TGTGCCAGCAGCCAAGGTATCACTGAAGCTTTCTTT.

The chain employs TRBV28 and TRBJ2-3, with 10 bases identical to TRBD2. V lost 7 bases and J lost 2; bases outside the gene matches: 9. The CDR3 totals 16 residues. The V gene's germline CDR1 is MDHEN and CDR2 SYDVKM. The CDR3 coding sequence is TGTGCCAGCACGAGCGGGGGGGGCATCTCCACAGATACGCAGTATTTT. Translated, it gives CASTSGGGISTDTQYF.

This clone occurred a few times. This chain links TRBV4-1 with TRBJ2-2; 7 bases map to TRBD1. With 4 bases clipped from V and 7 bases from J, the junction kept 15 bases outside the gene matches. Germline V gene lookup returns CDR1 MGHRA and CDR2 YSYEKL. The CDR3 sequence is 17 residues long. CDR3 loop: CASSRNRGSSTGGELFF. The CDR3 DNA follows: TGCGCCAGCAGCCGGAACAGGGGTTCTTCCACCGGCGGGGAGCTGTTTTTT.

The chain combines TRBV29-1 with TRBJ2-3; possible D gene TRBD1, 5 bases. Germline values: CDR1 SQVTM, CDR2 ANQGSEA. V was pared by 6 bases and J by 0 bases, with 13 bases between. This CDR3 is 14 amino acids long. The CDR3 sequence is CSVIQATSTDTQYF. DNA of the CDR3: TGCAGCGTCATACAGGCCACGAGCACAGATACGCAGTATTTT.

The rearrangement joins TRBV5-1 to TRBJ2-7, with 9 nucleotides matching TRBD1. J gave up 4 bases and V 7 bases, and 9 bases lay outside the gene matches. The CDR3 is made up of 14 amino acids. Germline lookup yields CDR1 SGHRS and CDR2 YFSETQ. The CDR3 sequence: CASSGGTGMYEQYF. CDR3 bases: TGCGCCAGCTCAGGCGGGACAGGGATGTACGAGCAGTACTTC.

The genes are TRBV5-1 and TRBJ2-5, with TRBD1 identical over 9 bases. Germline CDR1 is SGHRS and CDR2 is YFSETQ. CDR3 length: 14 amino acids. After removal of 4 bases from V and 5 bases from J, the junction contained 6 bases not matched to a gene. CDR3: CASSPQGAVETQYF. The CDR3 coding sequence is TGCGCCAGCAGCCCACAGGGGGCGGTGGAGACCCAGTACTTC.

This clone was found once. This chain uses TRBV7-9 with TRBJ2-7, with TRBD1 identical over 7 bases. The CDR3 totals 15 residues. V gave up 5 bases and J gave up 1 base; unmatched junction bases: 8. The V gene's germline CDR1 is SEHNR and CDR2 FQNEAQ (reference sequence). The CDR3: CASSPPSGGSYEQYF. CDR3 bases: TGTGCCAGCAGCCCCCCGTCAGGGGGTTCCTACGAGCAGTACTTC.